The present TCR beta chain was sequenced within a study of cytomegalovirus exposure and HLA in healthy donors. Study conclusions and caveats: Most observed TCR sequences were rare, whereas some public TCRs were detected in many donors.

TCRdb's copy holds only in-frame clones and misses some; the assay was immunoSEQ multiplex PCR. In the table there are roughly 260,000 clones, approximately 87% of which are singletons. Per germline, CDR1 MDHEN and CDR2 SYDVKM. V lost 7 bases and J lost 7, with 16 bases in between. This CDR3 is built from 14 residues. Points on this clone: Antigen specificity is unknown.

The rearrangement joins TRBV28 to TRBJ1-4, with a weak D call TRBD1 (5 bases). The material sequenced was PBMCs. This sequence was found in a young man in good health and CMV-seronegative. The CDR3 sequence: CASTAAGRREKLFF. The CDR3 DNA follows: TGTGCCAGCACCGCCGCGGGACGGCGTGAAAAACTGTTTTTT. The full variable domain, rest sourced from reference TRBV28 and TRBJ1-4, is DVKVTQSSRYLVKRTGEKVFLECVQDMDHENMFWYRQDPGLGLRLIYFSYDVKMKEKGDIPEGYSVSREKKERFSLILESASTNQTSMYLCASTAAGRREKLFFGSGTQLSVL.